These 32 T cell receptor beta chains were all obtained from the same sample, sequenced in a study of blood T cell repertoires in COVID-19 (dated by TCRdb to 2020 to 2021). The library was obtained by the immunoSEQ multiplex PCR assay. The immuneACCESS repertoire file appears here via TCRdb, limited to in-frame rearrangements. These files lack a portion of the clones; in checked studies, under half of the deficit traces to unresolved V genes, and the cause of the others is not known. This sample gives about 71,000 clones in total; 90% of them show up just once. The ten largest clones add up to just over 5% of the sample. The specimen was peripheral blood. All receptors derive from a woman under 30 with acute or convalescent COVID-19.

The chain combines TRBV5-1 with TRBJ2-1, with 7 bases fitting TRBD1. Losses at the gene ends were 5 bases for V and 7 bases for J; bases not matched to a gene: 9. Germline CDR1 is SGHRS and CDR2 is YFSETQ. The CDR3 contains 14 residues. The CDR3 loop is CASRSILQGNEQFF. DNA for the CDR3: TGCGCCAGCAGGTCCATCTTACAGGGGAATGAGCAGTTCTTC.

J is TRBJ1-1 and V is TRBV5-1, with 7 bases that match TRBD1. The CDR3 consists of 15 residues. The trim removed 0 bases at V and 8 bases at J, leaving 10 bases unmatched. From germline, CDR1 is SGHRS and CDR2 YFSETQ. CDR3 loop: CASSLEGVGQAEAFF. CDR3 coding DNA: TGCGCCAGCAGCTTGGAGGGGGTAGGACAGGCAGAAGCTTTCTTT.

V gene TRBV7-9 combines with J gene TRBJ1-1; no clear D gene. The ends were cut back, 5 bases at V and 7 bases at J, with 14 bases in the middle. There are 13 residues in the CDR3. Germline loops: CDR1 SEHNR, CDR2 FQNEAQ (reference sequence). In nucleotides, the CDR3 is TGTGCCAGCAGCGTCTTACATCAGAATGAAGCTTTCTTT. As protein: CASSVLHQNEAFF.

This chain uses TRBV29-1 with TRBJ2-1; the D is unclear. Germline V gene data show CDR1 as SQVTM and CDR2 as ANQGSEA. CDR3 size: 13 residues. V shed 7 bases and J shed 1 base, with 11 bases lying between them. In nucleotides, the CDR3 is TGCAGCGGTTTGACTGCTTCCTACAATGAGCAGTTCTTC. Encoded protein: CSGLTASYNEQFF.

The chain couples TRBV2 to TRBJ1-6; D possibly corresponds to TRBD1 (5 bases). Germline loops: CDR1 SNHLY, CDR2 FYNNEI. This CDR3 is built from 13 residues. Trimming shortened V by 1 base and J by 9 bases, and 7 bases separated the two germline ends. The DNA of the CDR3 is TGTGCCAGCAGTGAAGTCGGGGGTTCACCCCTCCACTTT. It specifies CASSEVGGSPLHF.

The gene calls are TRBV10-2 and TRBJ1-1; D is possibly TRBD1 (6 bases). V lost 0 bases to trimming and J lost 5 bases, with 10 bases between them. This CDR3 is built from 14 residues. Germline V gene data show CDR1 as WSHSY and CDR2 as SAAADI. In DNA form, the CDR3 reads TGCGCCAGCAGTGAGTCTTGGACAGAAACTGAAGCTTTCTTT. It codes for CASSESWTETEAFF.

The rearrangement links TRBV6-5 to TRBJ1-6; weak D call: TRBD1 (5 bases). Trimming shortened V by 8 bases and J by 3 bases, and 8 bases separated the two germline ends. This CDR3 is built from 13 residues. In germline, CDR1 is MNHEY, CDR2 SVGAGI. CDR3 residues: CASLTDYNSPLHF. The CDR3 bases are TGTGCCAGCTTGACAGACTATAATTCACCCCTCCACTTT.

V gene TRBV6-2 or TRBV6-3 combines with J gene TRBJ2-2; 7 bases match TRBD2. Germline V gives CDR1 MNHEY, CDR2 SVGEGT. With V trimmed by 2 bases and J by 1 base, 4 bases remained unmatched. The CDR3 runs to 16 residues. Here the CDR3 DNA reads TGTGCCAGCAGTTACGGCGAGCGGGGGAACACCGGGGAGCTGTTTTTT. Translating it yields CASSYGERGNTGELFF.

This clone showed up just a few times. The same CDR3 can be traced to other DNA sequences in this sample. The chain carries TRBV30 and TRBJ1-5; D is perhaps TRBD1 (5 bases). Trimming left V 0 bases short and J 2 bases short, with 5 bases between. The CDR3 length is 13 residues. Per the germline V gene, CDR1 is GTSNPN and CDR2 is SVGIG (reference sequence). DNA for the CDR3: TGTGCCTGGAGTGTAGGGGGCAATCAGCCCCAGCATTTT. Translating gives CAWSVGGNQPQHF.

V is TRBV19 and J is TRBJ2-2; D gene uncertain. This CDR3 has 15 amino acids. CDR1 and CDR2 from the germline V gene are LNHDA and SQIVND (reference sequence). V lost 5 bases and J lost 0, with 10 bases in between. The DNA for the CDR3 is TGTGCCAGTAGTTTGGAGTTCGCGAACACCGGGGAGCTGTTTTTT. Translated, it gives CASSLEFANTGELFF. The full variable domain, rest sourced from reference TRBV19 and TRBJ2-2, is DGGITQSPKYLFRKEGQNVTLSCEQNLNHDAMYWYRQDPGQGLRLIYYSQIVNDFQKGDIAEGYSVSREKKESFPLTVTSAQKNPTAFYLCASSLEFANTGELFFGEGSRLTVL.

The gene calls are TRBV7-2 and TRBJ1-1; a possible D gene is TRBD1 (5 bases). Trimming took 5 bases from V and 1 from J, leaving 8 bases between them. The germline gives CDR1 SGHTA, CDR2 FQGNSA. This CDR3 region has 13 residues. The CDR3 coding sequence is TGTGCCAGCAGCGCCCAGGGGAACACTGAAGCTTTCTTT. Its translation: CASSAQGNTEAFF.

J is TRBJ2-1 and V is TRBV19; 9 positions match TRBD1. Germline CDR1 reads LNHDA; CDR2 reads SQIVND (reference sequence). With V trimmed by 4 bases and J by 7 bases, 2 bases remained unmatched. The length of the CDR3 is 13 residues. The CDR3 protein is CASSRDRDNEQFF. The DNA for the CDR3 is TGTGCCAGTAGTAGGGACAGGGATAATGAGCAGTTCTTC. Full variable domain (rest looked up from reference TRBV19 and TRBJ2-1): DGGITQSPKYLFRKEGQNVTLSCEQNLNHDAMYWYRQDPGQGLRLIYYSQIVNDFQKGDIAEGYSVSREKKESFPLTVTSAQKNPTAFYLCASSRDRDNEQFFGPGTRLTVL.

The gene calls are TRBV28 and TRBJ2-5; 10 bases align to TRBD2. V trimming: 2 bases; J trimming: 5 bases; junction bases outside the gene matches: 8. Germline V gives CDR1 MDHEN, CDR2 SYDVKM. This CDR3 is 16 amino acids long. In DNA form, the CDR3 reads TGTGCCAGCAGTTTAGGTGTAGCGGGGGGTCTGGAGACCCAGTACTTC. It specifies CASSLGVAGGLETQYF.

The chain employs TRBV11-2 and TRBJ2-3, with 9 bases fitting TRBD2. Germline CDR1 is SGHAT and CDR2 is FQNNGV. With V trimmed by 7 bases and J by 5 bases, 13 bases remained unmatched. The CDR3 runs to 16 residues. The CDR3 loop reads CASTPRGGGELDTQYF. CDR3 nucleotide sequence: TGTGCCAGCACCCCCCGGGGCGGGGGGGAATTAGATACGCAGTATTTT.

The V call is TRBV6-5, the J call TRBJ1-2; TRBD1 matches at 9 bases. Germline CDR1 is MNHEY and CDR2 is SVGAGI. This CDR3 is built from 14 residues. V lost 8 bases to trimming and J lost 7 bases; unmatched junction nucleotides: 11. The DNA for the CDR3 is TGTGCCAGCCGCACCCCGGGACAGGGATTTGGCTACACCTTC. This translates into CASRTPGQGFGYTF.

The chain joins TRBV4-1 to TRBJ2-3, with 11 bases fitting TRBD2. CDR1 MGHRA and CDR2 YSYEKL come from the germline V gene. The V segment lost 4 bases and the J segment 4 bases; nucleotides outside the gene matches: 7. This CDR3 region has 16 residues. The CDR3 DNA reads TGCGCCAGCAGCCCAATAGCGGGGGGGTTTCCAGATACGCAGTATTTT. Protein: CASSPIAGGFPDTQYF.

The V and J genes are TRBV7-9 and TRBJ1-1; 9 nucleotides agree with TRBD1. Germline V CDR1 and CDR2: SEHNR, FQNEAQ (reference sequence). The CDR3 has 17 amino acids. The trim removed 5 bases at V and 0 bases at J, leaving 10 bases unmatched. CDR3 in DNA: TGTGCCAGCAGCATAACTCGGGACAGGGCCATGAACACTGAAGCTTTCTTT. It encodes CASSITRDRAMNTEAFF.

V and J are TRBV12-3 or TRBV12-4 and TRBJ1-1, with D maybe TRBD1 (6 bases). The CDR3 totals 12 residues. The ends were cut back, 2 bases at V and 10 bases at J, with 11 bases in the middle. CDR3 protein: CASSLNQGRAFF. As DNA, the CDR3 is TGTGCCAGCAGTTTAAATCAGGGGAGAGCTTTCTTT.

In its sample, this clone was seen a few times. This chain uses TRBV6-5 with TRBJ2-7, with a possible D match to TRBD2 (6 bases). The CDR3 covers 12 residues. Germline assignment: CDR1 MNHEY and CDR2 SVGAGI. The germline V and J ends were trimmed by 5 bases and 5 bases, with 10 bases remaining between them. CDR3 protein: CASSRGVDEQYF. CDR3 DNA sequence: TGTGCCAGCAGTCGCGGGGTGGACGAGCAGTACTTC.

The rearrangement links TRBV15 to TRBJ2-3; weak D call: TRBD2 (5 bases). The CDR3 contains 17 residues. Germline loops: CDR1 LNHNV, CDR2 YYDKDF (reference sequence). V was cut by 4 bases and J by 0 bases, with 17 bases left in between. The CDR3 region has the DNA TGTGCCACCAGCATTGACCTCAGCGGAACTAGCACAGATACGCAGTATTTT. This encodes CATSIDLSGTSTDTQYF.

This chain connects TRBV6-1 to TRBJ2-3; 9 nucleotides align to TRBD2. V lost 4 bases, J lost 0 bases, and 8 bases stayed unmatched. Germline loops: CDR1 MNHNS, CDR2 SASEGT. CDR3 length equals 17 residues. The CDR3 DNA sequence: TGTGCCAGCAGTGGGATTAGCGGGGGCGCAAGCACAGATACGCAGTATTTT. This encodes CASSGISGGASTDTQYF.

The chain recombines TRBV30 with TRBJ2-5, with D possibly matching TRBD2 (6 bases). The CDR3 has 12 amino acids. Trimming removed 8 bases from V and 5 bases from J, with 15 bases in between. Germline V gives CDR1 GTSNPN, CDR2 SVGIG (reference sequence). In DNA form, the CDR3 reads TGTGCCCTAGGAGGGAGCGGGGAGACCCAGTACTTC. This codes for CALGGSGETQYF. Full variable domain (remainder filled in from reference TRBV30 and TRBJ2-5): SQTIHQWPATLVQPVGSPLSLECTVEGTSNPNLYWYRQAAGRGLQLLFYSVGIGQISSEVPQNLSASRPQDRQFILSSKKLLLSDSGFYLCALGGSGETQYFGPGTRLLVL.

The chain links TRBV30 to TRBJ2-1; 8 positions match TRBD1. With 1 base clipped from V and 0 bases from J, the junction kept 2 bases outside the gene matches. The CDR3 is made up of 15 amino acids. Germline lookup yields CDR1 GTSNPN and CDR2 SVGIG (reference sequence). The CDR3 DNA sequence: TGTGCCTGGAGTGGACAGGGGAGCTCCTACAATGAGCAGTTCTTC. Translating it yields CAWSGQGSSYNEQFF.

The chain links TRBV5-6 to TRBJ1-2; D is possibly TRBD1 (5 bases). The CDR3 has 17 amino acids. Germline CDR1 reads SGHDT; CDR2 reads YYEEEE. With 0 bases removed from V and 0 bases from J, the gap between germline ends came to 15 bases. CDR3 sequence: CASSLATRRAANYGYTF. CDR3 in DNA: TGTGCCAGCAGCTTGGCCACCCGCAGGGCCGCTAACTATGGCTACACCTTC.

The J gene is TRBJ2-5, the V gene TRBV7-2; possible D gene TRBD2, 6 bases. Trimming stripped 5 bases from V and 2 bases from J, with 15 bases between. Germline lookup yields CDR1 SGHTA and CDR2 FQGNSA. The CDR3 covers 15 residues. CDR3 region: CASSPWGGVQETQYF. The CDR3 DNA reads as TGTGCCAGCAGCCCTTGGGGCGGGGTTCAAGAGACCCAGTACTTC.

The V gene is TRBV7-9, the J gene TRBJ2-1, with D tentatively TRBD1 (6 bases). Trimming stripped 5 bases from V and 10 bases from J, with 12 bases between. The CDR3 has 12 amino acids. Looked up from germline, CDR1 is SEHNR and CDR2 is FQNEAQ (reference sequence). The CDR3 coding sequence is TGTGCCAGCAGCCCGGTTGGGACAGAGCAGTTCTTC. This encodes CASSPVGTEQFF.

The chain recombines TRBV29-1 with TRBJ2-7; D gene uncertain. CDR3 length: 11 amino acids. Germline assignment: CDR1 SQVTM and CDR2 ANQGSEA. V lost 4 bases and J lost 4, with 8 bases in between. CDR3 bases: TGCAGCGTTGGGCGCGGTTACGAGCAGTACTTC. Amino acids: CSVGRGYEQYF.

The chain couples TRBV18 to TRBJ1-2; 7 bases fit TRBD1. CDR3 length equals 14 residues. V was pared by 3 bases and J by 2 bases, with 3 bases of the junction left unmatched. Germline assignment: CDR1 KGHSH and CDR2 LQKENI. This chain's CDR3 is CASSPEGANYGYTF. The CDR3, as DNA: TGTGCCAGCTCACCCGAGGGGGCGAACTATGGCTACACCTTC. Full variable domain (outside the CDR3, taken from reference TRBV18 and TRBJ1-2): NAGVMQNPRHLVRRRGQEARLRCSPMKGHSHVYWYRQLPEEGLKFMVYLQKENIIDESGMPKERFSAEFPKEGPSILRIQQVVRGDSAAYFCASSPEGANYGYTFGSGTRLTVV.

The J gene is TRBJ1-4, the V gene TRBV7-2; TRBD1 agrees at 9 bases. CDR1 is SGHTA, CDR2 FQGNSA, per germline. V lost 4 bases, J lost 5 bases, and 5 bases stayed unmatched. The CDR3 has 15 amino acids. CDR3 sequence reads: CASSSRTGVNEKLFF. Here the CDR3 DNA reads TGTGCCAGCAGCTCCCGGACAGGGGTGAATGAAAAACTGTTTTTT.

V is TRBV6-5 and J is TRBJ1-6; D not certain. This CDR3 region has 15 residues. Germline CDR1 MNHEY, CDR2 SVGAGI. Trimming cost V 6 bases and J 5 bases, with 14 bases left between them. This CDR3 reads CASSPGILHNSPLHF. The DNA of the CDR3 is TGTGCCAGCAGCCCCGGGATCCTCCATAATTCACCCCTCCACTTT.

This rearrangement joins TRBV15 to TRBJ2-1; 15 positions agree with TRBD2. Trimming took 4 bases from V and 15 from J; bases not matched to a gene: 4. The CDR3 runs to 13 residues. Germline CDR1 is LNHNV and CDR2 is YYDKDF (reference sequence). Here the CDR3 reads CATSKGLAGGRFF. The CDR3 nucleotides are TGTGCCACCAGCAAGGGACTAGCGGGAGGTCGGTTCTTC.

This chain connects TRBV6-5 to TRBJ1-2, with 8 bases that match TRBD1. The CDR3 spans 14 residues. V shed 7 bases, J shed 2 bases, and the junction held 6 bases outside the gene matches. Germline V gene data show CDR1 as MNHEY and CDR2 as SVGAGI. In DNA, the CDR3 is TGTGCCAGCATGCCGGGACAGGCAAACTATGGCTACACCTTC. Protein: CASMPGQANYGYTF.